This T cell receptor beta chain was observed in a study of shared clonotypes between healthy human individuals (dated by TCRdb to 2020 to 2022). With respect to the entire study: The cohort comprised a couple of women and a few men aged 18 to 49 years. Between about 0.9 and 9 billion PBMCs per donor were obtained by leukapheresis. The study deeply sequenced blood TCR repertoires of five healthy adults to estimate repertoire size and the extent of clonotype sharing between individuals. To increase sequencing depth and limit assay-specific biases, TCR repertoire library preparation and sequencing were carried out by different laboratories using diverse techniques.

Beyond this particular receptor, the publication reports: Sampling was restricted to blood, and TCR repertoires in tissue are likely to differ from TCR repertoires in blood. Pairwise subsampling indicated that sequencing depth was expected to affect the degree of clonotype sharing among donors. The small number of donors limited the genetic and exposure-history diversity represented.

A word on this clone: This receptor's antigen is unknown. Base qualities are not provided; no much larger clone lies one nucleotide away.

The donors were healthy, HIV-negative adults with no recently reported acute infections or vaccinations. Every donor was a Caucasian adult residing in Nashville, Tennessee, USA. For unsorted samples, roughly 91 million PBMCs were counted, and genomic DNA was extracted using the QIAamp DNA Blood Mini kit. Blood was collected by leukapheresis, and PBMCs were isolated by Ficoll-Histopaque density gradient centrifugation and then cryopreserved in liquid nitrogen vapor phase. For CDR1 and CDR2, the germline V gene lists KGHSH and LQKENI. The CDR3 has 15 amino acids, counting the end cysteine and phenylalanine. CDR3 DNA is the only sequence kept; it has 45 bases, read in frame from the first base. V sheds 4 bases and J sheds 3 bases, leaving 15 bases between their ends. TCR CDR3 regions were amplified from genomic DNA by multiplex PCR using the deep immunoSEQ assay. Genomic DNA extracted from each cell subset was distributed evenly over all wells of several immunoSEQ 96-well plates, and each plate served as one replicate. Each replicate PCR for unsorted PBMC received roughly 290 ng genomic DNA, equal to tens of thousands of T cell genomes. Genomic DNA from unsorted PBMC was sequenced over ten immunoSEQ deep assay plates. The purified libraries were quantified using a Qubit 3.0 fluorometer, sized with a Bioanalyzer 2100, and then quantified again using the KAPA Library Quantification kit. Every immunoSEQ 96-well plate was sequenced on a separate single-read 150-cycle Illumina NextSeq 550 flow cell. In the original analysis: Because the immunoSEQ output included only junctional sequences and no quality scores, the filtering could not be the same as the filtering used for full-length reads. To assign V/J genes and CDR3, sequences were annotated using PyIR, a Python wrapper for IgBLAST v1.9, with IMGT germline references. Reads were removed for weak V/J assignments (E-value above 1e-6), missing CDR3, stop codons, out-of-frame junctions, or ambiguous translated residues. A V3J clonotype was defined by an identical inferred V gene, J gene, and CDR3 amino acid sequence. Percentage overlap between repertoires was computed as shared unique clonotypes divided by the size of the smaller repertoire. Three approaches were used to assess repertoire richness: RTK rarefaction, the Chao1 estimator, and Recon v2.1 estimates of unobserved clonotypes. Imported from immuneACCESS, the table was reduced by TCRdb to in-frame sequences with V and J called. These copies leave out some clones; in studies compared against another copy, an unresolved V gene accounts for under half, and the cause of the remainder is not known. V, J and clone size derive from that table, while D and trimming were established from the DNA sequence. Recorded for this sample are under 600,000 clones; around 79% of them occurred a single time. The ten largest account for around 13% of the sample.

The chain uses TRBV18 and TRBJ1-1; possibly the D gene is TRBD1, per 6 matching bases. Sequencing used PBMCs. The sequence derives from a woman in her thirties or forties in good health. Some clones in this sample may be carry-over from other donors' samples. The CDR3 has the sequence CASSQLQGGDTEAFF. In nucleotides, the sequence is TGTGCCAGCTCACAATTACAGGGTGGGGACACTGAAGCTTTCTTT.